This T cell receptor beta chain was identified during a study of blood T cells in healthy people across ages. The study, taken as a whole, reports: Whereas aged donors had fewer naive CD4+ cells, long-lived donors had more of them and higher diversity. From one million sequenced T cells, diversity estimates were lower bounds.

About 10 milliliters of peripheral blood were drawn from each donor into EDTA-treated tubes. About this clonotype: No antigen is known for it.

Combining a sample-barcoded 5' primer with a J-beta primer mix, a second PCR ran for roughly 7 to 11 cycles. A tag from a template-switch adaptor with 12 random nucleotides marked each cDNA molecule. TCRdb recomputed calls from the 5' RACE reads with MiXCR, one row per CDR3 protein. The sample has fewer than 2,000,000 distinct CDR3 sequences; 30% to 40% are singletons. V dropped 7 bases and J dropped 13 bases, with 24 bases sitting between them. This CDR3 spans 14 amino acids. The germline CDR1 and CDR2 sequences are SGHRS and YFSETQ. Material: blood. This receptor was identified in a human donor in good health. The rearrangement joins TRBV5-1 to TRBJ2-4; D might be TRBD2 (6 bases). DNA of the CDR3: TGCGCCAGCTGGGCTGGGACTCTTCGGAATGAGCAGTACTTC. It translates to CASWAGTLRNEQYF.